These 26 T cell receptor beta chains originate from one sample sequenced in a study of human thymus T cells. Thymus was obtained from resections taken during corrective heart surgery. This table comes from immunoSEQ multiplex PCR, and its TCRdb copy is limited to in-frame clones, with some not included. The sample includes about 130,000 clones, around 94% of them seen just once. The material sequenced was thymus tissue. Receptors were obtained from a boy younger than two with a congenital heart defect but otherwise immunologically healthy.

V is TRBV27 and J is TRBJ1-5, with D unresolved. The CDR3 length is 13 residues. Per the germline V gene, CDR1 is MNHEY and CDR2 is SMNVEV (reference sequence). V was clipped by 5 bases and J by 9 bases, with 14 bases between them. The CDR3 DNA reads as TGTGCCAGCAGTCCTAACCCGTCGCGGCCCCAGCATTTT. Protein: CASSPNPSRPQHF.

The rearrangement uses TRBV4-2 and TRBJ2-1; D is ambiguous. Germline CDR1 and CDR2: LGHNA and YNFKEQ. Between the trimmed V and J ends, which lost 1 base and 10 bases, there was a span of 8 bases. CDR3 size: 12 residues. CDR3 sequence: CASSQVLSEQFF. The CDR3 nucleotides are TGTGCCAGCAGCCAAGTCCTTAGCGAGCAGTTCTTC.

The chain uses TRBV4-3 and TRBJ1-6; TRBD1 aligns across 7 bases. The germline gives CDR1 LGHNA, CDR2 YSLEER. The CDR3 is 21 residues long. V shed 0 bases and J 0 bases; nucleotides not matched to a gene: 14. CDR3 DNA sequence: TGCGCCAGCAGCCAAGAATCTCTTCCGGGACAGCTCCTCTCCTATAATTCACCCCTCCACTTT. Translating gives CASSQESLPGQLLSYNSPLHF.

The sample holds one count of this clone. The rearrangement links TRBV30 to TRBJ2-5; D remains unclear. This CDR3 is 13 amino acids long. The V end lost 4 bases, the J end lost 5 bases, and 14 bases lay between the germline ends. Per the germline V gene, CDR1 is GTSNPN and CDR2 is SVGIG (reference sequence). The CDR3 DNA reads TGTGCCTGGAACTATGAATTTTGGGAGACCCAGTACTTC. This codes for CAWNYEFWETQYF.

V and J are TRBV5-6 and TRBJ1-1; 7 positions match TRBD1. With V trimmed by 4 bases and J by 0 bases, 6 bases remained unmatched. This CDR3 spans 15 amino acids. Germline assignment: CDR1 SGHDT and CDR2 YYEEEE. The CDR3 sequence is CASSIRDSMNTEAFF. CDR3 nucleotides: TGTGCCAGCAGCATCCGGGACAGTATGAACACTGAAGCTTTCTTT.

The chain uses TRBV10-2 and TRBJ2-2; maybe TRBD2 (6 bases). This CDR3 comprises 15 residues. In germline, CDR1 is WSHSY, CDR2 SAAADI. The V end was cut by 4 bases, the J end by 0 bases, with 9 bases between. The CDR3 DNA reads TGCGCCAGCAGTGGGGGACTTACGAACACCGGGGAGCTGTTTTTT. This codes for CASSGGLTNTGELFF.

The chain links TRBV7-2 to TRBJ2-7; 11 bases are shared with TRBD1. CDR1 is SGHTA and CDR2 is FQGNSA in the germline V gene. Trimming removed 4 bases from V and 6 bases from J; junction bases left unmatched: 8. The CDR3 is made up of 15 amino acids. CDR3 sequence: CASSSAGDRGTEQYF. Written as DNA, the CDR3 is TGTGCCAGCAGCTCGGCCGGGGACAGGGGGACCGAGCAGTACTTC.

The rearrangement uses TRBV7-2 and TRBJ1-2; D gene ambiguous. The CDR3 consists of 14 residues. V gave up 1 base and J gave up 0 bases, with 6 bases separating them. CDR1 and CDR2 (germline): SGHTA, FQGNSA. The CDR3 DNA reads as TGTGCCAGCAGCTTAGAGAGCTCTAACTATGGCTACACCTTC. It encodes CASSLESSNYGYTF. The variable domain in full, completed from reference TRBV7-2 and TRBJ1-2, reads GAGVSQSPSNKVTEKGKDVELRCDPISGHTALYWYRQSLGQGLEFLIYFQGNSAPDKSGLPSDRFSAERTGGSVSTLTIQRTQQEDSAVYLCASSLESSNYGYTFGSGTRLTVV.

J is TRBJ2-7 and V is TRBV28; TRBD1 is a possible D gene (5 bases). Trimming cost V 6 bases and J 1 base, with 19 bases left between them. CDR1 and CDR2 (germline): MDHEN, SYDVKM. This CDR3 comprises 16 residues. The DNA of the CDR3 is TGTGCCAGCAGAACGATGACAGACGGCCCTTCCTACGAGCAGTACTTC. Protein product: CASRTMTDGPSYEQYF.

The chain carries TRBV2 and TRBJ2-5; D remains ambiguous. V lost 6 bases, J lost 5 bases, and 4 bases lay in between. CDR3 length: 10 amino acids. In germline, CDR1 is SNHLY, CDR2 FYNNEI. The CDR3 loop is CASSPETQYF. DNA for the CDR3: TGTGCCAGCAGCCCCGAGACCCAGTACTTC.

The chain uses TRBV5-1 and TRBJ2-7, with 9 bases matching TRBD1. This CDR3 contains 18 residues. V shed 0 bases and J 3 bases; nucleotides not matched to a gene: 13. CDR1 SGHRS and CDR2 YFSETQ come from the germline V gene. In nucleotides, the CDR3 is TGCGCCAGCAGCTTGGGGACAGGGGCCGGTCTCCTATTCTACGAGCAGTACTTC. It specifies CASSLGTGAGLLFYEQYF.

The chain combines TRBV10-1 with TRBJ2-7, with 14 positions matching TRBD2. The V segment lost 5 bases and the J segment 3 bases; nucleotides outside the gene matches: 15. Germline CDR1 and CDR2: WNHNN and SYGVQD (reference sequence). CDR3 length: 19 amino acids. CDR3 protein: CASSSSAGLAGGQLYEQYF. The CDR3 DNA follows: TGCGCCAGCAGTAGTAGCGCCGGACTAGCGGGGGGCCAACTCTACGAGCAGTACTTC.

V gene TRBV6-5 combines with J gene TRBJ1-6, with TRBD1 identical over 7 bases. Looked up from germline, CDR1 is MNHEY and CDR2 is SVGAGI. Trimming cost V 0 bases and J 7 bases; bases outside gene matches: 3. This CDR3 region has 15 residues. CDR3 loop: CASSYSRDSNSPLHF. CDR3 bases: TGTGCCAGCAGTTACTCGAGGGACAGCAATTCACCCCTCCACTTT.

The chain joins TRBV27 to TRBJ2-5; D uncertain. Trimming shortened V by 8 bases and J by 13 bases, and 23 bases separated the two germline ends. Looked up from germline, CDR1 is MNHEY and CDR2 is SMNVEV (reference sequence). The CDR3 is made up of 13 amino acids. DNA of the CDR3: TGTGCCAGCCAACTCGAAGACTGGCGTGTGCCGTACTTC. Encoded protein: CASQLEDWRVPYF.

This clone was detected only once. The CDR3 DNA reads as TGTGCCAGCAGCTTCACCAACTCTGGGGCCAACGTCCTGACTTTC. Its translation is CASSFTNSGANVLTF. This sequence joins TRBV5-5 and TRBJ2-6; D not resolved. V was shortened by 2 bases and J by 0 bases, with 6 bases between the two germline ends. The V gene's germline CDR1 is SGHKS and CDR2 YYEKEE (reference sequence). This CDR3 is 15 amino acids long. Looking up the rest from reference TRBV5-5 and TRBJ2-6 gives the full variable domain: DAGVTQSPTHLIKTRGQQVTLRCSPISGHKSVSWYQQVLGQGPQFIFQYYEKEERGRGNFPDRFSARQFPNYSSELNVNALLLGDSALYLCASSFTNSGANVLTFGAGSRLTVL.

The chain links TRBV15 to TRBJ1-2; no clear D gene. Germline CDR1 LNHNV, CDR2 YYDKDF (reference sequence). With 0 bases removed from V and 8 bases from J, the gap between germline ends came to 16 bases. The CDR3 is 15 amino acids. Here the CDR3 DNA reads TGTGCCACCAGCAGAGAGGAGCATCCCTTGGGAGGCTACACCTTC. Its protein is CATSREEHPLGGYTF.

This sequence joins TRBV10-3 and TRBJ1-6; 9 bases line up with TRBD1. The ends lost 4 bases at V and 9 bases at J; junction bases unmatched: 13. Germline CDR1 and CDR2: ENHRY and SYGVKD. The CDR3 runs to 17 residues. The CDR3 spells CAISVGRGQGSGSPLHF. CDR3 sequence (DNA): TGTGCCATCAGTGTTGGCCGAGGACAGGGGTCGGGTTCACCCCTCCACTTT.

This clone appeared once. The chain uses TRBV9 and TRBJ1-1; the D gene is possibly TRBD1 (5 bases). Trimming stripped 4 bases from V and 8 bases from J, with 24 bases between. This CDR3 comprises 16 residues. In germline, CDR1 is SGDLS, CDR2 YYNGEE. The CDR3 coding sequence is TGTGCCAGCAGCAATCGGGACTCCTCTTTCGAATCGGAAGCTTTCTTT. Its translation is CASSNRDSSFESEAFF.

The J gene is TRBJ2-7, the V gene TRBV5-6, with D perhaps matching TRBD1 or TRBD2 (6 bases each). Germline V gene data show CDR1 as SGHDT and CDR2 as YYEEEE. V lost 1 base to trimming and J lost 7 bases, with 18 bases between them. This CDR3 is built from 15 residues. CDR3 in DNA: TGTGCCAGCAGCTTGTACGGGGGCCCCTGCCTTGAGCAGTACTTC. This sequence encodes CASSLYGGPCLEQYF.

The rearrangement links TRBV4-1 to TRBJ2-6; D is undetermined. The V and J ends lost 0 bases and 2 bases respectively, with 5 bases between them. The CDR3 contains 15 residues. The germline V gene has CDR1 MGHRA and CDR2 YSYEKL. The CDR3 DNA sequence: TGCGCCAGCAGCCAAGAAGTACCTGGGGCCAACGTCCTGACTTTC. It encodes CASSQEVPGANVLTF.

This sequence joins TRBV11-2 and TRBJ2-4; tentatively, D is TRBD1 (6 bases). There are 16 residues in the CDR3. Trimming stripped 5 bases from V and 2 bases from J, with 16 bases between. Germline CDR1 is SGHAT and CDR2 is FQNNGV. In nucleotides, the CDR3 is TGTGCCAGCAGCATAGGGGTCAGGGGAACCAAAAACATTCAGTACTTC. Translating gives CASSIGVRGTKNIQYF.

The chain links TRBV15 to TRBJ2-7; D is unclear. Germline loops: CDR1 LNHNV, CDR2 YYDKDF (reference sequence). Trimming pared 1 base from V and 3 bases from J, leaving 7 bases between. The CDR3 loop spans 13 amino acids. CDR3 amino acids: CATSRGHHYEQYF. Written as DNA, the CDR3 is TGTGCCACCAGCAGAGGACACCACTACGAGCAGTACTTC.

The chain employs TRBV6-6 and TRBJ2-7; 9 bases are a match to TRBD1. Germline-derived CDR1 and CDR2 are MNHNY and SVGAGI (reference sequence). There are 15 residues in the CDR3. J lost 3 bases, V lost 4 bases, and 7 bases had no gene match. This chain's CDR3 is CASSFHGTGFYEQYF. The CDR3 nucleotides are TGTGCCAGCAGTTTCCACGGGACAGGGTTCTACGAGCAGTACTTC.

The V gene is TRBV7-8, the J gene TRBJ1-5, with a tentative D call TRBD1 (5 bases). The V end lost 2 bases, the J end lost 4 bases, and 15 bases lay between the germline ends. Germline V lookup: CDR1 SGHVS, CDR2 FQNEAQ. CDR3 length: 16 residues. The CDR3 loop reads CASSLRGGTENQPQHF. CDR3 bases: TGTGCCAGCAGCTTAAGGGGCGGGACGGAGAATCAGCCCCAGCATTTT.

The genes are TRBV28 and TRBJ1-2; D gene uncertain. Looked up from germline, CDR1 is MDHEN and CDR2 is SYDVKM. The V end lost 3 bases, the J end lost 4 bases, and 9 bases lay between the germline ends. This CDR3 is 13 amino acids long. The CDR3 loop reads CASSFGRRYGYTF. The CDR3 DNA is TGTGCCAGCAGTTTCGGCAGACGCTATGGCTACACCTTC.

This rearrangement joins TRBV27 to TRBJ1-5; maybe TRBD1 (6 bases). The CDR3 consists of 15 residues. V lost 6 bases and J 4 bases, leaving 16 bases between the germline ends. Germline V gives CDR1 MNHEY, CDR2 SMNVEV (reference sequence). The CDR3 loop is CASRPDSNQNQPQHF. The CDR3 region has the DNA TGTGCCAGCAGACCGGACAGCAACCAGAATCAGCCCCAGCATTTT.